This TCR beta chain was profiled in a study of cytomegalovirus exposure and HLA in healthy donors (dated by TCRdb to the late 2010s). For the wider study: In an earlier analysis of around 540 of the donors, 276 Gb of sequence data and 100 million or so unique TCR beta sequences from 150 million to 200 million T cells were reported. All discovery cohort repertoires had been generated using a single sequencing platform. Donor age, sex, ethnicity and CMV serostatus were compiled alongside the repertoire data. To predict cytomegalovirus infection status, the study brought together high-throughput TCR immunosequencing, statistical association of individual TCRs with disease status, and machine learning. The number of typed donors differed by locus: roughly 629-640 for A, B, C, DRB1 and DQB1; 500 to 550 for DQA1; roughly 600 for DPA1; and about 450 for DPB1. An earlier analysis of around 580 of the donors used high-throughput TCR beta sequencing to judge whether each TCR beta V gene segment behaved as functional or pseudogenic. On average, around 240,000 unique TCR beta nucleotide sequences were sequenced per donor among some 430 genotyped donors of the cohort, with about 17% of those sequences being non-productive. To study patterns of TCR occurrence, a later analysis re-analyzed previously published TCR beta repertoires from several hundred donors and added high-resolution HLA genotyping. The study profiled the T cell repertoires of more than 500 subjects by immunosequencing and related them to cytomegalovirus serostatus. HLA typing covered class I and class II loci at four-digit resolution. A separate validation cohort of 100 to 150 different subjects was used in addition to the 666-subject first cohort. About five DR-DQ haplotypes were handled as single units for association and clustering because linkage in the cohort was strong. In the later analysis, no new phenotypic data were used to find candidate immune exposures; instead, reliance was placed on TCR beta sequences and their occurrence across donors. The study aimed to test whether signatures of past pathogen exposure could be identified by cataloging public T cell receptors. The genetic ancestry cluster associated with self-reported Caucasian donors included 80% to 90% of the 398 genotyped donors. Around 320 gigabases of sequencing data and tens of millions of unique TCR sequences were included in an early release covering about 620 HLA-typed donors. Genome-wide SNP genotypes for about three fifths of the 666 donors were used in a later genetic analysis, which treated that subset as a discovery cohort. Overall study outcomes, separate from this receptor: When HLA alleles, especially DR and DQ, strongly co-occurred, attributing TCR associations to individual alleles was difficult. In both the original and validation cohorts, the classifier was reported to diagnose cytomegalovirus status with high specificity and sensitivity. A later analysis reported that several top co-occurrence clusters appeared linked to parvovirus B19, influenza, CMV and Epstein-Barr virus. In a later analysis, most CMV-associated TCR beta chains were found to appear HLA-restricted, with HLA associations seemingly driven largely by CMV exposure. Only TCR beta chains were sequenced in this cohort, and the absence of alpha or paired-chain data limited detectable features. The presence/absence analyses assumed that sequencing depth was roughly uniform across donors, and that assumption may not be true. CMV serostatus was the only immune exposure information available for the cohort. A later genetic analysis reported fewer N-insertions in productive TCRs among donors in an Asian-associated ancestry cluster than the roughly 690-donor mean. A group of highly shared sequence variants was considered likely to be a technical artifact of the sequencing pipeline. Correlated functional status among segregating V segments might reflect linkage disequilibrium, but an unknown experimental factor could not be ruled out. A later analysis found that HLA-associated TCR beta chains were more clonally expanded and had lower generation probabilities than equally common non-associated chains. Because the 87-base-pair reads could not distinguish some IMGT-functional V segments, including TRBV6-2 and TRBV6-3, those segments were excluded. A further reported finding was that TCR beta sequences accurately predicted the HLA-A and HLA-B alleles for most subjects in the first cohort. Because counts were too low, seventeen rarely observed V segments, including chromosome 9 orphons, were excluded from the earlier analysis of 500 to 700 of the donors. Three of the identified cytomegalovirus-associated TCR beta chains were confirmed in vitro to be specific for cytomegalovirus antigens. In an earlier analysis of around 600 of the donors, most TCR beta V segments were observed in productive rearrangements about 87% or about 30% of the time, broadly matching IMGT annotations. Specific HLA alleles were associated with over 15,000 TCR beta sequences at a false discovery rate of 0.05 in a later analysis. An association between a missense DCLRE1C variant and V-gene and J-gene trimming of TCR beta chains was found in a later genetic analysis and replicated in an independent cohort. A later analysis found that TCR association rates varied across HLA loci, with DRB1 alleles showing the most associated TCRs and HLA-C alleles the fewest. A total of fewer than 200 TCR beta chains were listed by the study as associated with cytomegalovirus. Because HLA typing was missing for some donors at each locus, association tests included only the typed subset. According to the authors, the approach could potentially be generalized to other disease states and immunological phenotypes. While some public TCRs were present in many individuals, most TCR sequences turned up only very rarely across donors.

Based on the germline V gene (reference sequence), the CDR1 and CDR2 sequences are LNHNV and YYDKDF. Here V drops 3 bases and J drops 0 bases, and the junction holds 3 bases not matched to any gene. From cysteine to phenylalanine, the CDR3 is 17 amino acids long. CDR3 DNA is the only sequence kept; it has 51 bases, read in frame from the first base. Library preparation used the immunoSEQ multiplex PCR assay. For the multiplex PCR, a mixture combining 60 forward primers for TCR Vbeta segments and 13 reverse primers for TCR Jbeta segments was used. The CDR3 region of rearranged TCR beta genes was amplified from genomic DNA by a multiplex PCR assay. The Illumina HiSeq System was used to sequence the amplified TCR beta libraries as 87-base-pair reads. Per the original workflow: A later analysis counted approximately 76 million unique TCR beta chains across the 666 repertoires, and some 11 million of these chains were shared by at least two donors. Raw reads were error-corrected and collapsed into unique sequences with a nearest-neighbor algorithm that merged closely related sequences to remove PCR and sequencing errors. CDR3 sequences were aligned to IMGT reference sequences to assign V, D and J gene segments. For a sequence to be retained, a match of at least six nucleotides was required to both a V gene segment and a J gene segment. Rearrangements were called productive when the CDR3 lacked stop codons and stayed in frame with V and J; all others were non-productive. CDR3 was defined by IMGT convention, running from the second conserved V-encoded cysteine to the conserved J-encoded phenylalanine. Sequences without an unambiguous match to a single V gene segment were excluded from the earlier analysis of almost 600 of the donors. In an earlier analysis of 450 to 750 of the donors, a V segment was called functional when productive rearrangements were above 56.7%, and segregating when the standard deviation between donors exceeded 5%. A statistical classification framework was developed to diagnose cytomegalovirus status using the catalog of TCR beta chain sequences. In a later analysis, TCR nucleotide sequences were compared against IMGT/GENE-DB human TR gene sequences so that V and J genes could be assigned. The TCRdist pipeline was used in a later analysis to assign CDR3 sequences and most-parsimonious VDJ recombination scenarios. In a later analysis, each TCR beta chain was defined by its CDR3 amino acid sequence together with its V-gene family, and reads without a unique V-gene family were excluded. In a later analysis, 550 to 650 highly shared, low-generation-probability nucleotide sequences were removed to address suspected cross-contamination and a sequencing artifact. In a later analysis, a clonal expansion index was calculated for each public chain from normalized within-repertoire ranks of inferred template counts. Generation probabilities in a later analysis came from a VDJ recombination model fitted to out-of-frame rearrangements, and those results were checked against IGoR. Hypergeometric tests were used in a later analysis to score TCR-TCR, TCR-HLA and TCR-CMV co-occurrence, with a repertoire-size bias correction applied to the TCR pairs. In a later analysis, false discovery rates were estimated by permuting HLA or CMV assignments 20 times. In a later analysis, co-occurring TCRs were grouped with DBSCAN, and TCRdist sequence similarity was added when clustering was performed within HLA-allele-positive subsets. Repertoires with fewer than 30,000 or more than 120,000 public chains, plus five repertoires with anomalous nucleotide sharing, were excluded from co-occurrence clustering. Imported from immuneACCESS, the table was reduced by TCRdb to in-frame sequences with V and J called. These copies leave out some clones; in studies compared against another copy, an unresolved V gene accounts for under half, and the cause of the remainder is not known. That table supplies the V and J calls and clone size; D and trimming were determined from the DNA. This sample holds approximately 140,000 clones; approximately 70% were observed only once. Of the sample, roughly 14% falls within the top ten clones.

The cohort was made up of 666 healthy bone marrow donors. Cohort members were all nominally healthy when sampled, although unrecorded immune exposures were likely present. CMV serostatus was recorded as positive for almost 300 and negative for about 50% of the roughly 670 cohort members, whereas no CMV serostatus was recorded for the donor in question. Each donor provided a peripheral blood sample, and peripheral blood mononuclear cells were used for TCR beta sequencing. Genomic DNA extraction from the blood cell samples was performed with the Qiagen DNeasy Blood Extraction Kit. As concerns this clone: What this receptor recognizes is not known. Base qualities were left out, and no much larger clone turns up one base away.

Material: PBMCs. The source is a human donor in good health. This receptor chain uses TRBV15 and TRBJ2-1; 12 junctional bases match TRBD2. CDR3 loop: CATSSTSGRPSYNEQFF. The nucleotide sequence reads as follows: TGTGCCACCAGCAGCACTAGCGGGAGGCCCTCCTACAATGAGCAGTTCTTC. Supplemented by the reference TRBV15 and TRBJ2-1 proteins around the CDR3, the complete variable domain is DAMVIQNPRYQVTQFGKPVTLSCSQTLNHNVMYWYQQKSSQAPKLLFHYYDKDFNNEADTPDNFQSRRPNTSFCFLDIRSPGLGDTAMYLCATSSTSGRPSYNEQFFGPGTRLTVL.